The clone carrying this TCR beta chain was picked up many times. Its antigen is as yet unknown. Trimming removed 3 bases from V and 4 bases from J, with 19 bases in between. The CDR3 runs to 17 residues. Germline values: CDR1 LNHNV, CDR2 YYDKDF (reference sequence). The TCR beta profiling, which covered VDJ combination and CDR3 sequence, was carried out using genomic DNA as the template. TCRdb ran MiXCR on the reads and lists one entry per CDR3 protein. The table includes around 210,000 distinct CDR3 sequences, over 55% detected once. Those patients picked for sequencing had displayed CD8+CD57+ cell expansion on flow cytometry. The data were taken from a study of CD8+CD57+ T cells in acquired aplastic anemia. Study summary: Sorted CD4+ and CD8+ cells yielded DNA averaging around 3.2 ug.

The study, taken as a whole, reports: Between patients and controls, around 30 CD8+ CDR3 sequences were found in common.

The sequenced material came from sorted CD4+, CD8+, or CD8+CD57+ T cells (not recorded which) from PBMCs. The receptor's source is a human donor with aplastic anemia. The chain employs TRBV15 and TRBJ2-1; D is possibly TRBD1 (5 bases). Here the CDR3 DNA reads TGTGCCACCAGCAGCTTAACGTCCGACAGTTCATACAATGAGCAGTTCTTC. This translates into CATSSLTSDSSYNEQFF.